Following are 15 T cell receptor beta chains from one sample sequenced in a study of T cell responses to AZD1222 COVID-19 vaccine. Here immunoSEQ multiplex PCR was the method, and the copy in TCRdb shows in-frame clones only, minus some. Counted here are fewer than 150,000 clones, roughly 92% occurring once; the ten biggest clones make up about 1%. The sample consisted of peripheral blood, taken on day 0 of AZD1222 vaccination. The receptors come from an adult in good health.

This clone was counted a few times. V usage is TRBV5-1 and J usage is TRBJ1-2; TRBD1 matches at 7 bases. CDR3 size: 14 residues. After removal of 3 bases from V and 2 bases from J, the junction contained 4 bases not matched to a gene. Germline CDR1 reads SGHRS; CDR2 reads YFSETQ. The CDR3 DNA reads TGCGCCAGCAGCTCCCCGGACAGGAACTATGGCTACACCTTC. It specifies CASSSPDRNYGYTF.

The chain combines TRBV5-1 with TRBJ1-2; 12 bases agree with TRBD1. V trimming: 4 bases; J trimming: 8 bases; junction bases outside the gene matches: 12. Germline loops: CDR1 SGHRS, CDR2 YFSETQ. CDR3 length equals 16 residues. CDR3 in amino acids: CASSPDLGQGAGGYTF. CDR3 coding DNA: TGCGCCAGCAGCCCCGACCTGGGACAGGGGGCTGGCGGCTACACCTTC. Full variable domain (missing parts from reference TRBV5-1 and TRBJ1-2): KAGVTQTPRYLIKTRGQQVTLSCSPISGHRSVSWYQQTPGQGLQFLFEYFSETQRNKGNFPGRFSGRQFSNSRSEMNVSTLELGDSALYLCASSPDLGQGAGGYTFGSGTRLTVV.

The V and J genes are TRBV7-6 and TRBJ1-4; 8 bases match TRBD1. The CDR3 covers 17 residues. V trimming: 1 base; J trimming: 5 bases; junction bases outside the gene matches: 9. CDR1 is SGHVS, CDR2 FNYEAQ, per germline. The DNA for the CDR3 is TGTGCCAGCAGCTTAGAGGTCAGGGGGCAGTTGAATGAAAAACTGTTTTTT. This gives the protein CASSLEVRGQLNEKLFF.

The chain combines TRBV5-1 with TRBJ1-6; no clear D. Germline CDR1 reads SGHRS; CDR2 reads YFSETQ. The CDR3 extends over 12 amino acids. Trimming cost V 4 bases and J 5 bases, with 4 bases left between them. The CDR3 DNA reads TGCGCCAGCAGCCCCAATAATTCACCCCTCCACTTT. This codes for CASSPNNSPLHF.

As DNA, the CDR3 is TGTGCCGGGCGACAGAGAAATTATGGCTACACCTTC. Its translation: CAGRQRNYGYTF. This chain uses TRBV7-9 with TRBJ1-2; D possibly corresponds to TRBD1 (5 bases). The CDR3 has 12 residues. Looked up from germline, CDR1 is SEHNR and CDR2 is FQNEAQ (reference sequence). V was cut by 11 bases and J by 5 bases, with 15 bases left in between. The full variable domain, completed using reference TRBV7-9 and TRBJ1-2, is DTGVSQNPRHKITKRGQNVTFRCDPISEHNRLYWYRQTLGQGPEFLTYFQNEAQLEKSRLLSDRFSAERPKGSFSTLEIQRTEQGDSAMYLCAGRQRNYGYTFGSGTRLTVV.

The chain recombines TRBV5-1 with TRBJ1-1; D uncertain. Per the germline V gene, CDR1 is SGHRS and CDR2 is YFSETQ. The ends were cut back, 6 bases at V and 5 bases at J, with 8 bases in the middle. The CDR3 covers 11 residues. The CDR3 protein is CASKWETEAFF. CDR3 in DNA: TGCGCCAGCAAGTGGGAGACTGAAGCTTTCTTT.

The rearrangement uses TRBV27 and TRBJ1-4; TRBD1 agrees at 8 bases. The ends lost 7 bases at V and 8 bases at J; junction bases unmatched: 12. Germline CDR1 MNHEY, CDR2 SMNVEV (reference sequence). The CDR3 sequence is 15 residues long. CDR3 DNA: TGTGCCAGCACCCCCTCGGACAGGGTGAGAGAAAAACTGTTTTTT. Protein: CASTPSDRVREKLFF.

The rearrangement joins TRBV19 to TRBJ1-1; TRBD1 agrees at 7 bases. The V gene end was trimmed by 5 bases and the J gene end by 0 bases; junction bases not matched to a gene: 12. The germline V gene has CDR1 LNHDA and CDR2 SQIVND (reference sequence). The CDR3 runs 17 residues. The CDR3 DNA reads TGTGCCAGTAGTTTCGCCGGGACAGCCTTCATGAACACTGAAGCTTTCTTT. Translating gives CASSFAGTAFMNTEAFF.

CDR3 in DNA: TGTGCCAGCAGCCCCCTCGGGTCTTTCTATGGCTACACCTTC. This encodes CASSPLGSFYGYTF. The V call is TRBV9, the J call TRBJ1-2; D is undetermined. CDR1 is SGDLS, CDR2 YYNGEE, per germline. V lost 4 bases to trimming and J lost 4 bases, with 14 bases between them. The CDR3 sequence is 14 residues long.

V gene TRBV7-2 combines with J gene TRBJ2-1; 9 bases line up with TRBD2. The CDR3 covers 17 residues. Unmatched junction bases numbered 5, after V lost 1 base and J lost 1 base. Germline CDR1 is SGHTA and CDR2 is FQGNSA. The CDR3 loop is CASSLVGGGESYNEQFF. The CDR3 bases are TGTGCCAGCAGCTTAGTAGGCGGGGGGGAATCCTACAATGAGCAGTTCTTC.

The chain employs TRBV29-1 and TRBJ1-1; tentatively, D is TRBD1 (5 bases). Germline V gene lookup returns CDR1 SQVTM and CDR2 ANQGSEA. CDR3 length: 13 amino acids. V was shortened by 4 bases and J by 3 bases, with 12 bases between the two germline ends. CDR3 protein: CSVGWGRDTEAFF. For the CDR3, the DNA is TGCAGCGTTGGTTGGGGCAGGGACACTGAAGCTTTCTTT.

The chain has TRBV19 and TRBJ1-1; D unresolved. CDR1 LNHDA and CDR2 SQIVND come from the germline V gene (reference sequence). The CDR3 contains 14 residues. Trimming removed 7 bases at V and 4 bases at J, with 16 bases between. The CDR3 spells CASTLDKGVTEAFF. The CDR3 DNA reads as TGTGCCAGTACCCTCGATAAGGGAGTCACTGAAGCTTTCTTT.

This clone was counted a single time. The chain has TRBV5-5 and TRBJ1-3, with TRBD1 identical over 9 bases. CDR3 length equals 16 residues. V shed 0 bases and J 6 bases; nucleotides not matched to a gene: 7. The germline V gene encodes CDR1 SGHKS and CDR2 YYEKEE (reference sequence). This CDR3 is CASSLAAGQGLNTIYF. The DNA for the CDR3 is TGTGCCAGCAGCTTGGCAGCCGGACAGGGGCTAAACACCATATATTTT.

The CDR3 here is CASSLQENEQYF. Written as DNA, the CDR3 is TGTGCCAGCAGCCTCCAAGAGAACGAGCAGTACTTC. The chain carries TRBV13 and TRBJ2-7; D ambiguous. This CDR3 contains 12 residues. The germline V gene has CDR1 PRHDT and CDR2 FYEKMQ (reference sequence). Deletions cut 5 bases from V and 5 bases from J, with 10 bases between.

The J gene is TRBJ1-5, the V gene TRBV3-1 (or the pseudogene TRBV3-2); D is unclear. V shed 3 bases and J shed 4 bases, with 7 bases lying between them. CDR3 size: 13 residues. Germline CDR1 reads LGHDT; CDR2 reads YNNKEL (reference sequence). CDR3 protein: CASSQEVNQPQHF. DNA of the CDR3: TGTGCCAGCAGCCAGGAGGTTAATCAGCCCCAGCATTTT.